A single sample gave rise to the 27 T cell receptor beta chains below, sequenced in a study of tumor-infiltrating lymphocytes in glioblastoma multiforme. Multiple V-beta primers and a C-beta primer amplified TCRB from RNA. TCRdb fed the multiplex PCR reads into MiXCR, producing one record per CDR3 protein. Here the sample spans about 11,000 distinct CDR3 sequences, about 65% being singletons. The sequenced material came from brain tumor tissue. These TCRs come from a male donor with glioblastoma.

In the case of this clonotype: Possible read error: a much larger clone is one base away. J is TRBJ2-7 and V is TRBV15; D is unclear. This CDR3 is 14 amino acids long. From germline, CDR1 is LNHNV and CDR2 YYDKDF (reference sequence). As DNA, the CDR3 is TGTGTCACCAGCAGAGGTACTGTGTCCTACGAGCAGTACTTC. Protein product: CVTSRGTVSYEQYF.

A remark on this clonotype: One end of the junction does not line up with germline, which may come from a read error. The chain links TRBV7-9 to TRBJ1-1; D is uncertain. Germline loops: CDR1 SEHNR, CDR2 FQNEAQ (reference sequence). CDR3 length: 12 amino acids. The CDR3 sequence is CTSSLRGAEAFF. Written as DNA, the CDR3 is TGTACCAGCAGCTTGCGGGGAGCTGAAGCTTTCTTT.

This clonotype was recorded many times. The chain uses TRBV28 and TRBJ2-5, with TRBD2 matching 15 bases. CDR1 is MDHEN, CDR2 SYDVKM, per germline. V gave up 6 bases and J gave up 4 bases; unmatched junction bases: 18. There are 20 residues in the CDR3. For the CDR3, the DNA is TGTGCCAGCAGGGGGCTTTCCAGCGGGACTAGCGGGAGGTTGGGAGAGACCCAGTACTTC. Residues: CASRGLSSGTSGRLGETQYF.

This clonotype was found many times. V is TRBV19 and J is TRBJ2-7; 11 nucleotides agree with TRBD2. The V segment lost 7 bases and the J segment 4 bases; nucleotides outside the gene matches: 9. This CDR3 region has 15 residues. Germline values: CDR1 LNHDA, CDR2 SQIVND (reference sequence). The DNA of the CDR3 is TGTGCCAGTACCCTGGGGTCTAGCGGGAGGTACGAGCAGTACTTC. Translating gives CASTLGSSGRYEQYF.

Worth noting for this clonotype: Because the CDR3 is missing its conserved closing phenylalanine or tryptophan, this is likely a read error. The chain recombines TRBV7-9 with TRBJ2-1, with 12 bases fitting TRBD2. The CDR3 is 19 amino acids. Germline CDR1 reads SEHNR; CDR2 reads FQNEAQ (reference sequence). V lost 6 bases, J lost 0 bases, and 12 bases stayed unmatched. In DNA, the CDR3 is TGTGCCAGCAGGCAAACTAGCGGGAGGAATATTAACTCCTACAATGAGCAGTTCCTC. It encodes CASRQTSGRNINSYNEQFL.

V gene TRBV29-1 combines with J gene TRBJ2-2; TRBD2 agrees at 8 bases. The germline gives CDR1 SQVTM, CDR2 ANQGSEA. The CDR3 contains 13 residues. V lost 7 bases and J lost 9; bases outside the gene matches: 10. CDR3 DNA: TGCAGCGCTGTCACGGGAGGGGTCAGGGAGCTGTTTTTT. It is translated as CSAVTGGVRELFF.

By share, this clonotype ranks as medium-sized (0.01 to 0.1%). This rearrangement joins TRBV20-1 to TRBJ2-7, with a weak D call TRBD1 (6 bases). Germline V gene sequence: CDR1 DFQATT, CDR2 SNEGSKA (reference sequence). V dropped 1 base and J dropped 0 bases, with 16 bases sitting between them. This CDR3 has 16 residues. CDR3 protein: CSARGQGSDSSYEQYF. The DNA for the CDR3 is TGCAGTGCTAGAGGTCAGGGTTCGGACAGCTCCTACGAGCAGTACTTC.

Regarding this clonotype: Germline and junction disagree at one end, which may indicate a read error. The chain uses TRBV20-1 and TRBJ1-4; D is unclear. The CDR3 is 16 amino acids. CDR1 and CDR2 (germline): DFQATT, SNEGSKA (reference sequence). This CDR3 is CNAREEDVPAKEKLFF. The CDR3 DNA follows: TGCAATGCTAGAGAGGAGGATGTCCCAGCGAAGGAAAAACTGTTTTTT.

Remarks on this clonotype: This may arise from a read error, as a much more abundant clone is one base away. A read error is likely, as this CDR3 ends without the conserved phenylalanine or tryptophan. The V gene is TRBV7-9, the J gene TRBJ2-1; TRBD2 matches at 12 bases. The CDR3 consists of 19 residues. Germline V gene lookup returns CDR1 SEHNR and CDR2 FQNEAQ (reference sequence). The DNA of the CDR3 is TGTCCCAGCAGGCAAACTAGCGGGAGGAATATTAGCTCCTACAATGAGCAGTTCTCC. This gives the protein CPSRQTSGRNISSYNEQFS.

As for this clonotype: The junction shows a germline mismatch at one end, possibly a read error. CDR3 loop: CDSSLALRETNEKLCF. The CDR3 nucleotides read TGTGACAGCAGTTTAGCCCTCAGGGAAACTAATGAAAAACTGTGTTTT. The V call is TRBV12-3 or TRBV12-4, the J call TRBJ1-4; D perhaps matches TRBD1 (5 bases). The CDR3 contains 16 residues.

As regards this clonotype: The junction and the germline gene differ at one end; a read error may be behind it. The CDR3 here is CSVGGGQGEQVF. The CDR3 bases are TGCAGCGTTGGGGGGGGGCAGGGGGAGCAGGTCTTC. This chain connects TRBV29-1 to TRBJ2-1; D tentatively fits TRBD1 or TRBD2 (7 bases each). The CDR3 has 12 residues. Germline CDR1 and CDR2: SQVTM and ANQGSEA.

With respect to this clonotype: A junction boundary mismatches the germline segment, possibly from a read error. This rearrangement joins TRBV5-5 to TRBJ2-1; 11 bases are shared with TRBD2. The germline CDR1 and CDR2 sequences are SGHKS and YYEKEE (reference sequence). The CDR3 spans 20 residues. The CDR3 reads CASRSTGTSGLVEIYIEQFF. CDR3 sequence (DNA): TGTGCCAGCAGATCTACTGGGACTAGCGGCCTAGTGGAAATATACATTGAGCAGTTCTTC.

This clonotype rates as medium-sized (0.01 to 0.1%). The chain recombines TRBV4-2 with TRBJ2-7; a possible D gene is TRBD2 (7 bases). CDR1 and CDR2 (germline): LGHNA, YNFKEQ. The V end was cut by 0 bases, the J end by 2 bases, with 17 bases between. The CDR3 contains 17 residues. CDR3 sequence reads: CASSQEGGAAFTYEQYF. CDR3 nucleotides: TGTGCCAGCAGCCAAGAAGGGGGGGCTGCCTTCACCTACGAGCAGTACTTC.

About this clonotype: The junction departs from germline at one end; a sequencing error may be responsible. V and J are TRBV9 and TRBJ2-5; no definite D call. CDR3 length: 14 residues. CDR1 is SGDLS, CDR2 YYNGEE, per germline. The CDR3 bases are TGTGCCATCAGCGTAGACATAGCCCAAGAGACCCAGTACTTC. Translation: CAISVDIAQETQYF. The full variable domain, with the rest looked up from reference TRBV9 and TRBJ2-5, is DSGVTQTPKHLITATGQRVTLRCSPRSGDLSVYWYQQSLDQGLQFLIQYYNGEERAKGNILERFSAQQFPDLHSELNLSSLELGDSALYFCAISVDIAQETQYFGPGTRLLVL.

This clonotype was seen once. Mismatch with germline at one junction end may stem from a read error. The chain has TRBV20-1 and TRBJ1-5, with a possible D match to TRBD1 (6 bases). Germline CDR1 reads DFQATT; CDR2 reads SNEGSKA (reference sequence). There are 16 residues in the CDR3. The CDR3 DNA is TGCAGTGCTAATCCGGGACACACAAATAGCATTCAACCCCAACATTTT. This translates into CSANPGHTNSIQPQHF.

The sample holds one count of this clonotype. This may arise from a read error, as a much more abundant clone is one base away. The chain recombines TRBV18 with TRBJ2-3; TRBD1 is a possible D gene (5 bases). Germline CDR1 is KGHSH and CDR2 is LQKENI. The CDR3 contains 16 residues. The CDR3 nucleotides are TGTGCCAGCTCACCACCGGGGCAGCAAAGCATAGATACGCAGTATTTT. Amino acids: CASSPPGQQSIDTQYF.

J is TRBJ2-1 and V is TRBV11-2; D is perhaps TRBD1 (5 bases). Trimming removed 1 base at V and 4 bases at J, with 8 bases between. Germline values: CDR1 SGHAT, CDR2 FQNNGV. The CDR3 totals 14 residues. The chain's CDR3 is CASSLGQYYNEQFF. The CDR3 DNA sequence: TGTGCCAGCAGCTTAGGACAGTATTACAATGAGCAGTTCTTC.

The chain is built from TRBV29-1 and TRBJ2-1; tentative D call: TRBD1 (6 bases). The CDR3 runs 13 residues. Germline values: CDR1 SQVTM, CDR2 ANQGSEA. V lost 7 bases to trimming and J lost 10 bases, with 20 bases between them. CDR3: CSANGLQGGEQFF. CDR3 bases: TGCAGCGCAAACGGGCTACAGGGTGGAGAGCAGTTCTTC.

The rearrangement uses TRBV14 and TRBJ2-3; D might be TRBD1 (6 bases). Germline CDR1 SGHDN, CDR2 FVKESK. Between the trimmed V and J ends, which lost 4 bases and 5 bases, there was a span of 19 bases. CDR3 length equals 16 residues. This chain's CDR3 is CASSRGTGTSLDTQYF. CDR3 bases: TGTGCCAGCAGCCGAGGGACCGGGACATCGTTAGATACGCAGTATTTT.

The chain uses TRBV5-1 and TRBJ2-4, with TRBD2 matching over 14 bases. The length of the CDR3 is 17 residues. Germline trimming cut 4 bases from V and 9 bases from J; bases unmatched to any gene: 12. Looked up from germline, CDR1 is SGHRS and CDR2 is YFSETQ. The CDR3 DNA is TGCGCCAGCAGCGAGGGGACTAGCGGGGGCGGCGGGACCATTCAGTACTTC. The encoded protein is CASSEGTSGGGGTIQYF.

Worth noting for this clonotype: One end of the junction is discordant with germline, which a read error may explain. The rearrangement uses TRBV12-3 or TRBV12-4 and TRBJ2-7; unclear D gene. This CDR3 contains 13 residues. DNA of the CDR3: TGTGCCTGCAGCTATGTACGGATCTACGAGCAGTACTTC. Protein product: CACSYVRIYEQYF.

The chain carries TRBV11-3 and TRBJ2-1; 8 bases map to TRBD2. CDR1 is SGHNT and CDR2 is YENEEA in the germline V gene. CDR3 length: 15 amino acids. V shed 5 bases, J shed 5 bases, and the junction held 8 bases outside the gene matches. CDR3: CASSLGLAGDNEQFF. In nucleotides, the CDR3 is TGTGCCAGCAGCCTGGGGCTAGCGGGCGACAATGAGCAGTTCTTC.

This clonotype was seen repeatedly, ten times or more. The gene calls are TRBV6-5 and TRBJ1-5; 7 nucleotides line up with TRBD1. The length of the CDR3 is 13 residues. The junction had 2 bases not matched to a gene; V was cut back by 2 bases and J by 7 bases. Germline CDR1 MNHEY, CDR2 SVGAGI. The CDR3 coding sequence is TGTGCCAGCAGTTACGACAGGGACCAGCCCCAGCATTTT. This encodes CASSYDRDQPQHF.

The chain couples TRBV11-2 to TRBJ2-1; TRBD1 matches at 7 bases. Per the germline V gene, CDR1 is SGHAT and CDR2 is FQNNGV. This CDR3 is 12 amino acids long. The J segment lost 9 bases and the V segment lost 6 bases, leaving 5 bases of the junction unmatched. The CDR3 DNA is TGTGCCAGCAGACAGGACAGGATTGAGCAGTTCTTC. This encodes CASRQDRIEQFF.

About this clonotype itself: An end of the junction does not agree with germline; a read error may underlie this. The chain employs TRBV6-5 and TRBJ2-1; D gene unclear. From germline, CDR1 is MNHEY and CDR2 SVGAGI. The CDR3 consists of 14 residues. This chain's CDR3 is CPSSYGPGFGEQLF. The DNA of the CDR3 is TGTCCCAGCAGTTACGGGCCAGGCTTCGGTGAGCAGCTCTTC.

This clonotype occurred many times. V and J are TRBV2 and TRBJ2-7; D not certain. Between the trimmed V and J ends, which lost 5 bases and 3 bases, there was a span of 5 bases. This CDR3 is 11 amino acids long. Germline V gene sequence: CDR1 SNHLY, CDR2 FYNNEI. CDR3 in DNA: TGTGCCAGCAGTACTAACTACGAGCAGTACTTC. Its translation is CASSTNYEQYF. Looking up the rest from reference TRBV2 and TRBJ2-7 gives the full variable domain: EPEVTQTPSHQVTQMGQEVILRCVPISNHLYFYWYRQILGQKVEFLVSFYNNEISEKSEIFDDQFSVERPDGSNFTLKIRSTKLEDSAMYFCASSTNYEQYFGPGTRLTVT.

Points on this clonotype: The junction departs from the called germline gene at one end, perhaps through a read error. V is TRBV7-4 and J is TRBJ2-7, with 9 bases that match TRBD2. This CDR3 is 13 amino acids long. Looked up from germline, CDR1 is SGHVT and CDR2 is SQSDAQ. The CDR3 nucleotides read TGTGCCAGCAACGGGTCTAGCGGGACTTGTCGTAAATTT. Protein: CASNGSSGTCRKF.